The present TCR beta chain was sequenced within a study of blood T cell repertoires in COVID-19. The assay was immunoSEQ multiplex PCR, and TCRdb's table has in-frame clones only and misses some. The repertoire consists of around 200,000 clones, with 86% occurring once and the leading ten covering about 4.6%. The V gene's germline CDR1 is KGHSH and CDR2 LQKENI. Trimming cost V 2 bases and J 7 bases; bases outside gene matches: 1. CDR3 length equals 14 residues. This chain joins TRBV18 and TRBJ1-6; 8 nucleotides line up with TRBD1. The sequence was collected from a woman in her 30s who had been exposed to COVID-19. Specimen: PBMCs or T cells enriched from blood (not recorded which). In DNA, the CDR3 is TGTGCCAGCTCACCAGGACAGGGAAATTCACCCCTCCACTTT. Protein product: CASSPGQGNSPLHF.